The 5 T cell receptor beta chains below all came from one sample that was sequenced in a study of T cells in Graves' hyperthyroidism and ophthalmopathy. RNA transcripts provided the source from which TCR beta CDR3 regions were amplified. HTBI primers drove first-round RT-PCR of the TCR CDR3. TCRdb reprocessed the multiplex PCR reads with MiXCR, giving one entry per CDR3 protein. The sample gives about 840,000 distinct CDR3 sequences, more than 30% of which show up once; around 9.3% is in the top ten. The sample was blood. The receptor set was obtained from a man between 18 and 29 years old with Graves' hyperthyroidism.

This clonotype was picked up many times. V is TRBV19 and J is TRBJ2-7; 9 bases align to TRBD1. The CDR3 extends over 14 amino acids. Losses at the gene ends were 8 bases for V and 5 bases for J; bases not matched to a gene: 10. CDR1 LNHDA and CDR2 SQIVND come from the germline V gene (reference sequence). The CDR3 nucleotides read TGTGCCAGTGGCCCCGGGACAGGGACCCACGAGCAGTACTTC. It yields the protein CASGPGTGTHEQYF.

The rearrangement joins TRBV7-2 to TRBJ1-2, with 9 bases that match TRBD1. The V gene's germline CDR1 is SGHTA and CDR2 FQGNSA. V shed 5 bases, J shed 3 bases, and the junction held 4 bases outside the gene matches. The CDR3 has 14 amino acids. This CDR3 is CASSRGQGYYGYTF. CDR3 DNA: TGTGCCAGCAGCCGTGGACAGGGGTACTATGGCTACACCTTC.

This clonotype was seen a few times. The chain recombines TRBV4-2 with TRBJ1-1; no clear D. The CDR3 covers 15 residues. V lost 0 bases, J lost 1 base, and 9 bases lay in between. Germline V lookup: CDR1 LGHNA, CDR2 YNFKEQ. This chain's CDR3 is CASSQESDKNTEAFF. In DNA form, the CDR3 reads TGTGCCAGCAGCCAAGAGTCAGACAAGAACACTGAAGCTTTCTTT.

This clonotype was seen ten or more times. The chain is built from TRBV9 and TRBJ1-5, with no clear D. With 0 bases removed from V and 7 bases from J, the gap between germline ends came to 8 bases. The germline gives CDR1 SGDLS, CDR2 YYNGEE. This CDR3 spans 13 amino acids. The CDR3 coding sequence is TGTGCCAGCAGCGTAGGTTCGTGGCAGCCCCAGCATTTT. Its protein product is CASSVGSWQPQHF. The full variable domain, rest sourced from reference TRBV9 and TRBJ1-5, is DSGVTQTPKHLITATGQRVTLRCSPRSGDLSVYWYQQSLDQGLQFLIQYYNGEERAKGNILERFSAQQFPDLHSELNLSSLELGDSALYFCASSVGSWQPQHFGDGTRLSIL.

This clonotype was found many times. V and J are TRBV9 and TRBJ1-6; maybe TRBD1 (5 bases). The ends were cut back, 3 bases at V and 6 bases at J, with 13 bases in the middle. CDR1 and CDR2 (germline): SGDLS, YYNGEE. The CDR3 is made up of 15 amino acids. CDR3 loop: CASSEGHRGNSPLHF. Here the CDR3 DNA reads TGTGCCAGCAGCGAGGGGCATCGGGGTAATTCACCCCTCCACTTT.